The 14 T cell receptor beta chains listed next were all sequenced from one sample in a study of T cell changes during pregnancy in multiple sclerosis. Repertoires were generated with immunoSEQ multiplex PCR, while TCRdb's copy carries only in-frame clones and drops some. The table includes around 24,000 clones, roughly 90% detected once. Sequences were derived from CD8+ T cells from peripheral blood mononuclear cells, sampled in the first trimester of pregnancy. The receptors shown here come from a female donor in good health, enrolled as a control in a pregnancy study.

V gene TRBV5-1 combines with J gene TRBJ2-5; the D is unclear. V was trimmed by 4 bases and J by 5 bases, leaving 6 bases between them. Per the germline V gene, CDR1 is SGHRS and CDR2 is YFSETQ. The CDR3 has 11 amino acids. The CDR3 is CASSARETQYF. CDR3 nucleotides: TGCGCCAGCAGCGCCAGGGAGACCCAGTACTTC.

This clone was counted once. The CDR3 DNA sequence: TGTGCCAGCAGCTTAGCAGTAGAAGGGAGCACTGAAGCTTTCTTT. Protein sequence: CASSLAVEGSTEAFF. The chain employs TRBV13 and TRBJ1-1; D remains ambiguous. The germline V and J ends were trimmed by 1 base and 4 bases, with 13 bases remaining between them. CDR1 and CDR2 from the germline V gene are PRHDT and FYEKMQ (reference sequence). The CDR3 is made up of 15 amino acids.

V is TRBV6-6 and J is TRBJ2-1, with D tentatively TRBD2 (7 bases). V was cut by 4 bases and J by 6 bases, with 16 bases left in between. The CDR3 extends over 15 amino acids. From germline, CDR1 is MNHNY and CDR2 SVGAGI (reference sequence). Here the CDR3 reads CASSSMGGARNEQFF. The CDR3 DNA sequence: TGTGCCAGCAGTTCCATGGGGGGGGCGCGCAATGAGCAGTTCTTC.

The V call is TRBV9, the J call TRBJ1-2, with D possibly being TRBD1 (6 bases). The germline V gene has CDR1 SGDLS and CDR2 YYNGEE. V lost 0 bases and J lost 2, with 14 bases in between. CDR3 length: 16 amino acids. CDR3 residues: CASSVGKDSRNYGYTF. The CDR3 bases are TGTGCCAGCAGCGTAGGAAAGGACAGCCGAAACTATGGCTACACCTTC.

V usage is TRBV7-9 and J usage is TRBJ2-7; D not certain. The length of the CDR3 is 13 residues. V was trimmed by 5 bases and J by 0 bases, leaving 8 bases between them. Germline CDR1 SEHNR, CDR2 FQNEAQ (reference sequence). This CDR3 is CASSLPSSYEQYF. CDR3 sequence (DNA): TGTGCCAGCAGCCTACCAAGCTCCTACGAGCAGTACTTC.

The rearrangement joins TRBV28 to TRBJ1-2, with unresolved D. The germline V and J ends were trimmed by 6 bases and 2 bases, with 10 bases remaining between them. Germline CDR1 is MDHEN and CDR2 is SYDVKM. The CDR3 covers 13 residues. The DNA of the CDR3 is TGTGCCAGCAGCCTCGGGAACAACTATGGCTACACCTTC. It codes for CASSLGNNYGYTF.

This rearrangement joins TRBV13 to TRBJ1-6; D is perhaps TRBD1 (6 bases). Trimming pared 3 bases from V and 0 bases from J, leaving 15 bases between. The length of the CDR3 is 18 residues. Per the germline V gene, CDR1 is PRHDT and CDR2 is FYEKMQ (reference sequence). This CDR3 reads CASSFQQGLSSYNSPLHF. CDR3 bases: TGTGCCAGCAGCTTTCAACAGGGTTTGAGCTCCTATAATTCACCCCTCCACTTT.

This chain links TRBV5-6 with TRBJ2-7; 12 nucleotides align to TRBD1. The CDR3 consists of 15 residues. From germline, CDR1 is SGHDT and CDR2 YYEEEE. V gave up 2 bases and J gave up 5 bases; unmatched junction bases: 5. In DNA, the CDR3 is TGTGCCAGCAGCTTCATGGGACAGGGGGCAGACGAGCAGTACTTC. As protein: CASSFMGQGADEQYF.

Here the CDR3 reads CASSRGRTAMDGYTF. The CDR3 region has the DNA TGTGCCAGCAGCCGTGGTCGGACAGCTATGGATGGCTACACCTTC. J is TRBJ1-2 and V is TRBV7-8, with D perhaps matching TRBD1 (6 bases). Trimming stripped 5 bases from V and 6 bases from J, with 19 bases between. This CDR3 contains 15 residues. The germline V gene has CDR1 SGHVS and CDR2 FQNEAQ.

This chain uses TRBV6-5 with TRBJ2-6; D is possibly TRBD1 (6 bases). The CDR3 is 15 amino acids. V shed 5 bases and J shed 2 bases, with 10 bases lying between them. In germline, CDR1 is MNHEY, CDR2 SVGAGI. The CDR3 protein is CASSTGSPGANVLTF. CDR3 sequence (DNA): TGTGCCAGCAGTACAGGGTCCCCTGGGGCCAACGTCCTGACTTTC.

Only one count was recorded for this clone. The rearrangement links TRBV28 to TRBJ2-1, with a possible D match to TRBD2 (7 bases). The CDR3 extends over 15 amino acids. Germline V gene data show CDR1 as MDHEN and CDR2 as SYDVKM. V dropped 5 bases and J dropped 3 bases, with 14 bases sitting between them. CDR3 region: CASSRGGGDYNEQFF. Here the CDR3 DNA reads TGTGCCAGCAGTCGGGGAGGGGGGGACTACAATGAGCAGTTCTTC.

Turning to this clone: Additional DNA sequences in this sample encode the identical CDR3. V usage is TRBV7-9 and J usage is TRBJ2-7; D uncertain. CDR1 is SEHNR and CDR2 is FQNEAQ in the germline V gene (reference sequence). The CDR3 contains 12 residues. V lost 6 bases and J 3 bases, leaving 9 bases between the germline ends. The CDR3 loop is CASSLADYEQYF. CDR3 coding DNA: TGTGCCAGCAGTCTGGCGGACTACGAGCAGTACTTC.

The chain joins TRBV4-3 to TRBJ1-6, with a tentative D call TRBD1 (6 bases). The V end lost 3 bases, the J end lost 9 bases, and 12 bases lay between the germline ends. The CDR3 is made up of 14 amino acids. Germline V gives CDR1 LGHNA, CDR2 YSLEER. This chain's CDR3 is CASSQDSWTSPLHF. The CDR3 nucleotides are TGCGCCAGCAGCCAGGACAGCTGGACTTCACCCCTCCACTTT.

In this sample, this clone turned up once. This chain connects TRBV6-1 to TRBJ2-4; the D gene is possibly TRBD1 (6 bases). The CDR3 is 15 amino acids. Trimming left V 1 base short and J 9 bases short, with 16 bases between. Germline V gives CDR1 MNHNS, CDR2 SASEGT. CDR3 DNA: TGTGCCAGCAGTGAAGATCCGGCAGGGGCGGGCATTCAGTACTTC. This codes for CASSEDPAGAGIQYF.